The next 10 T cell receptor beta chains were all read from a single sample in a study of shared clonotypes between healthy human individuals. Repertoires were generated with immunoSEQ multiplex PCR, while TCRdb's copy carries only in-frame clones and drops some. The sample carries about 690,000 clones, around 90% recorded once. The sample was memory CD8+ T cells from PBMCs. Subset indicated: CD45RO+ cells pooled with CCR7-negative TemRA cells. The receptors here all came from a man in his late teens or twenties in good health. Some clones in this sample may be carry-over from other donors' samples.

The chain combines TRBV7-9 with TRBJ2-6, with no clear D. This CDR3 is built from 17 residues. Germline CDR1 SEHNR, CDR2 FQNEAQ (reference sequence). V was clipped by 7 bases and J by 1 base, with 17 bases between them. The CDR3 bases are TGTGCCAGCAAAAAAGAAGAGTGGGGTTCTGGGGCCAACGTCCTGACTTTC. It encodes CASKKEEWGSGANVLTF.

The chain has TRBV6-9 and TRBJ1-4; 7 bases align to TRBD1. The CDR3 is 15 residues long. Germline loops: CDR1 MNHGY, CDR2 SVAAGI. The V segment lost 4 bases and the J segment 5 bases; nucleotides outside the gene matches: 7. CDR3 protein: CASSSPRGPNEKLFF. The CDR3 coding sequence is TGTGCCAGCAGTTCCCCGAGGGGGCCAAATGAAAAACTGTTTTTT.

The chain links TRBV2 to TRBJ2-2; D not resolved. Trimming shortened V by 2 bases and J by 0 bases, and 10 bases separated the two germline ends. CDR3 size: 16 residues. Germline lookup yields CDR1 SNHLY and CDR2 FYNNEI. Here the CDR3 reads CASSEIGTANTGELFF. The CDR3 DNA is TGTGCCAGCAGTGAAATAGGTACTGCGAACACCGGGGAGCTGTTTTTT.

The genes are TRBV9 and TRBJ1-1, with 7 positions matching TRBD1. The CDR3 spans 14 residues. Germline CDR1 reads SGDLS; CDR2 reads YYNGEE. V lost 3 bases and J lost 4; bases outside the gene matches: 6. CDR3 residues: CASSEATGSTEAFF. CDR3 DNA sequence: TGTGCCAGCAGCGAGGCGACAGGGAGCACTGAAGCTTTCTTT.

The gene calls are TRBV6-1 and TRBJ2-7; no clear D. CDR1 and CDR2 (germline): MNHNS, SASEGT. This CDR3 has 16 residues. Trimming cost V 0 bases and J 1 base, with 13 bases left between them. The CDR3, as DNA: TGTGCCAGCAGTGAAGCGAGCTTTGTGCCTTCCTACGAGCAGTACTTC. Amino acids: CASSEASFVPSYEQYF.

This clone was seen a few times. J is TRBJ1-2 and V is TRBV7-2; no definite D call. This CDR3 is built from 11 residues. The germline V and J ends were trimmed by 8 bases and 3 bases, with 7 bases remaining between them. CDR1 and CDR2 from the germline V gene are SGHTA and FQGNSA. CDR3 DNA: TGTGCCAGCGTCGACTACTATGGCTACACCTTC. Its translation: CASVDYYGYTF.

In DNA, the CDR3 is TGTGCCAGCAGTCCGAGGGAGGTGTTTCAGCCCCAGCATTTT. It yields the protein CASSPREVFQPQHF. The chain recombines TRBV27 with TRBJ1-5; no definite D call. This CDR3 spans 14 amino acids. Trimming removed 5 bases from V and 6 bases from J, with 14 bases in between. From germline, CDR1 is MNHEY and CDR2 SMNVEV (reference sequence).

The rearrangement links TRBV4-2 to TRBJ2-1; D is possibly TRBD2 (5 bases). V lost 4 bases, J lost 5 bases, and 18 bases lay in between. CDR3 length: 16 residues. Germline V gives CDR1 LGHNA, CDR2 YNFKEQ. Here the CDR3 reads CASSPTSRNGDNEQFF. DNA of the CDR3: TGTGCCAGCAGCCCCACCTCCAGAAACGGGGACAATGAGCAGTTCTTC.

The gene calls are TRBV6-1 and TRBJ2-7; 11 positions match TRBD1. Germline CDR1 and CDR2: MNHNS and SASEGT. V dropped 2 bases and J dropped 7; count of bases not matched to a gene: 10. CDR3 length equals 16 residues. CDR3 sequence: CASSEFTGTGGGEQYF. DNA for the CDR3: TGTGCCAGCAGTGAATTCACCGGGACAGGGGGAGGAGAGCAGTACTTC.

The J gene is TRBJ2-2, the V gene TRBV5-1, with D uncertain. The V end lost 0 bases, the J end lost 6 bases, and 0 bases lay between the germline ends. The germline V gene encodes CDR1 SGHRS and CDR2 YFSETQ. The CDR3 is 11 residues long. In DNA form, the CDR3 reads TGCGCCAGCAGCTTGGCCGGGGAGCTGTTTTTT. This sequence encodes CASSLAGELFF. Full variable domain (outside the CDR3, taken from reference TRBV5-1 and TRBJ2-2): KAGVTQTPRYLIKTRGQQVTLSCSPISGHRSVSWYQQTPGQGLQFLFEYFSETQRNKGNFPGRFSGRQFSNSRSEMNVSTLELGDSALYLCASSLAGELFFGEGSRLTVL.